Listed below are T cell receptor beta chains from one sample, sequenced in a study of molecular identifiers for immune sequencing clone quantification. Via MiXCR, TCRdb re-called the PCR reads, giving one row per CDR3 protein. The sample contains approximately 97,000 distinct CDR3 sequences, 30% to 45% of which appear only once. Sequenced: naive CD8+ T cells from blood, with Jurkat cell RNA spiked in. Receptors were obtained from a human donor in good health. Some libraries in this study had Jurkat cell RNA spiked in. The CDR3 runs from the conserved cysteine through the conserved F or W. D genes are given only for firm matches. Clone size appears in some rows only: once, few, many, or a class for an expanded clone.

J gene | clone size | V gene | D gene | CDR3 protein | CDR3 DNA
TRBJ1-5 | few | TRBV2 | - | CASLGGPGNQPQHF | TGTGCCAGCCTAGGGGGGCCTGGCAATCAGCCCCAGCATTTT
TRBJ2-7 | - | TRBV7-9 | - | CASSLGPFRDHEQYF | TGTGCCAGCAGCTTAGGCCCCTTCCGGGACCACGAGCAGTACTTC
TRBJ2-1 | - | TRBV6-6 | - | CASSTYGPGDPNEQFF | TGTGCCAGCAGTACATACGGACCTGGGGATCCCAATGAGCAGTTCTTC
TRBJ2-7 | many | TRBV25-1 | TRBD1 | CASSAGQEYEQYF | TGTGCCAGCAGTGCCGGACAGGAGTACGAGCAGTACTTC
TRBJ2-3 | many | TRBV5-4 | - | CASSWTDTDTQYF | TGTGCCAGCAGCTGGACAGACACAGATACGCAGTATTTT
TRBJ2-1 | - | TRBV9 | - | CASSEGETINEQFF | TGTGCCAGCAGCGAGGGCGAGACCATTAATGAGCAGTTCTTC
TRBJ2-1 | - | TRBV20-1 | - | CSASWGRGLEQFF | TGCAGTGCTAGTTGGGGCAGAGGGCTTGAGCAGTTCTTC
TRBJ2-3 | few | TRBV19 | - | CASSIVPNTDTQYF | TGTGCCAGTAGTATAGTTCCTAACACAGATACGCAGTATTTT
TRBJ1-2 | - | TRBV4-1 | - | CASSQGARGFYGYTF | TGCGCCAGCAGCCAAGGGGCCCGGGGCTTCTATGGCTACACCTTC
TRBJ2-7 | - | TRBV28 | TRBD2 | CASSSPPVTSGRPAYEQYF | TGTGCCAGCAGTTCGCCTCCCGTGACTAGCGGTAGACCGGCCTACGAGCAGTACTTC
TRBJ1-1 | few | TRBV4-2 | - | CASSQGGHVHGFLAEAFF | TGTGCCAGCAGCCAAGGAGGCCACGTTCATGGCTTTTTGGCTGAAGCTTTCTTT
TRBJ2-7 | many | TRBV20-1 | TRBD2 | CSALPLAGPTYEQYF | TGCAGTGCTCTCCCCCTAGCGGGACCGACCTACGAGCAGTACTTC
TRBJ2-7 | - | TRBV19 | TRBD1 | CASSNRDRAYEQYF | TGTGCCAGCTCCAATCGGGACAGGGCCTACGAGCAGTACTTC
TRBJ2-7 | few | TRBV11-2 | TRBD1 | CASSLIGTEAYEQYF | TGTGCCAGCAGCTTAATTGGGACAGAGGCGTACGAGCAGTACTTC
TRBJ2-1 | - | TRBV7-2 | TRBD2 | CASSLDKAGRNEQFF | TGTGCCAGCAGCTTAGACAAAGCGGGACGGAATGAGCAGTTCTTC
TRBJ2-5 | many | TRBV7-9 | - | CASSSDGGQETQYF | TGTGCCAGCAGCTCTGACGGGGGCCAAGAGACCCAGTACTTC
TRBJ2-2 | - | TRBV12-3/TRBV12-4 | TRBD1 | CASSPGTGKTGELFF | TGTGCCAGCAGTCCCGGGACAGGGAAAACCGGGGAGCTGTTTTTT
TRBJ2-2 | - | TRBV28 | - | CASSPTTNTGELFF | TGTGCCAGCAGCCCTACCACGAACACCGGGGAGCTGTTTTTT
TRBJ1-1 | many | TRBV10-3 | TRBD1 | CAISARDSEAFF | TGTGCCATCAGTGCAAGGGACAGTGAAGCTTTCTTT
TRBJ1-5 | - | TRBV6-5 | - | CASSYSQGSDRPQHF | TGTGCCAGCAGTTACAGTCAGGGAAGCGATCGGCCCCAGCATTTT
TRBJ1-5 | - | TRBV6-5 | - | CASSYGASNQPQHF | TGTGCCAGCAGTTACGGGGCATCGAATCAGCCCCAGCATTTT
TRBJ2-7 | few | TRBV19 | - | CASSIGPGTNYEQYF | TGTGCCAGTAGTATTGGTCCGGGTACGAACTACGAGCAGTACTTC
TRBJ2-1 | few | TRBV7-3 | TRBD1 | CASSLGGQAFYNEQFF | TGTGCCAGCAGCTTAGGGGGACAGGCCTTTTACAATGAGCAGTTCTTC
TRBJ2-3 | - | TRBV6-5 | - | CASSYELRTTDTQYF | TGTGCCAGCAGTTACGAGCTGCGTACCACAGATACGCAGTATTTT
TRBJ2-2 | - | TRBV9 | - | CASSAWTTSGELFF | TGTGCCAGCAGCGCCTGGACTACTTCCGGGGAGCTGTTTTTT
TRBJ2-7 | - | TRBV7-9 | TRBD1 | CASTYRDRGHEQYF | TGTGCCAGCACTTACCGGGACAGGGGGCACGAGCAGTACTTC
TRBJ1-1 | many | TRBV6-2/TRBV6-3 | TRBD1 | CASSYTGGLNTEAFF | TGTGCCAGCAGTTACACAGGGGGCTTGAACACTGAAGCTTTCTTT
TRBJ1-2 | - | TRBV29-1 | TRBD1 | CSAEGADYGYTF | TGCAGCGCAGAGGGGGCGGACTATGGCTACACCTTC
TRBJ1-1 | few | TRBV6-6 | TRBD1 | CASTWGRGLAEAFF | TGTGCCAGCACCTGGGGGAGGGGGCTGGCTGAAGCTTTCTTT
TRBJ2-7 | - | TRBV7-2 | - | CASSATVYYEQYF | TGTGCCAGCAGCGCTACAGTTTACTACGAGCAGTACTTC
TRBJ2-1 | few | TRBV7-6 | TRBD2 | CASSPRTSLVLGEQFF | TGTGCCAGCAGCCCGAGGACTAGTTTGGTGTTGGGGGAGCAGTTCTTC
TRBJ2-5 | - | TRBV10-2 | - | CASSESNRRQETQYF | TGCGCCAGCAGTGAGTCAAACAGGAGACAAGAGACCCAGTACTTC
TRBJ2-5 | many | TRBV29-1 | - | CSALVSETQYF | TGCAGCGCCTTAGTGTCAGAGACCCAGTACTTC
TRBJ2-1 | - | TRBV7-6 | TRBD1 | CASSLDVTGERSEQVF | TGTGCCAGCAGCTTAGATGTGACAGGGGAGCGGTCTGAGCAGGTCTTC
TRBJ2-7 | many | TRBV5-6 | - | CASSYPTGPDAGEQYF | TGTGCCAGCAGTTATCCGACCGGGCCCGACGCGGGGGAGCAGTACTTC
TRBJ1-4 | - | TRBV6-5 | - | CASSYSGEDEKLFF | TGTGCCAGCAGTTACTCCGGGGAGGATGAAAAACTGTTTTTT
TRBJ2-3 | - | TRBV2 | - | CARGRQEGTDTQYF | TGTGCCAGGGGCCGCCAGGAGGGCACAGATACGCAGTATTTT
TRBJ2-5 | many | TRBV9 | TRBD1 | CASSGGQGIQETQYF | TGTGCCAGCAGCGGGGGACAGGGCATCCAAGAGACCCAGTACTTC
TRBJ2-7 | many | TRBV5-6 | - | CASSYYSGEQYF | TGTGCCAGCAGCTACTACTCTGGGGAGCAGTACTTC
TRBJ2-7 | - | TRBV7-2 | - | CASSPKGQHMIEQYF | TGTGCCAGCAGCCCAAAGGGCCAGCACATGATCGAGCAGTACTTC
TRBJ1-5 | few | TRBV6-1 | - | CASMGGTVNQPQHF | TGTGCCAGCATGGGCGGGACGGTCAATCAGCCCCAGCATTTT
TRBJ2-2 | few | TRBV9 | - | CASSNSILHRVPRELFF | TGTGCCAGCAGCAACTCCATCCTCCACAGGGTCCCAAGGGAGCTGTTTTTT
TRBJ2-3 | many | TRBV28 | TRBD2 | CASSFEAGADTQYF | TGTGCCAGCAGTTTTGAGGCGGGAGCAGATACGCAGTATTTT
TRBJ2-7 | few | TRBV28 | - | CATQLAPSSYEQYF | TGTGCCACCCAACTAGCACCAAGCTCCTACGAGCAGTACTTC
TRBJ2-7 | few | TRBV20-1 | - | CSARRPERGYEQYF | TGCAGTGCTAGGAGGCCGGAGAGGGGATACGAGCAGTACTTC
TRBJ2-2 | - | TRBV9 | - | CASSVDSEPASGELFF | TGTGCCAGCAGCGTAGACAGCGAGCCCGCAAGCGGGGAGCTGTTTTTT
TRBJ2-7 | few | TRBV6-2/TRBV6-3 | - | CASSENRVAHEQYF | TGTGCCAGCAGTGAGAACAGGGTTGCACACGAGCAGTACTTC
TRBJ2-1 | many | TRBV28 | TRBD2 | CASSLGLAGSYNEQFF | TGTGCCAGCAGTTTGGGGCTAGCGGGCTCCTACAATGAGCAGTTCTTC
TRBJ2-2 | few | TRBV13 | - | CASTIRGGGTNTGELFF | TGTGCCAGCACCATTAGGGGAGGGGGAACGAACACCGGGGAGCTGTTTTTT
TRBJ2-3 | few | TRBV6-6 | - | CASSSALDTQYF | TGTGCCAGCAGTTCTGCCCTGGATACGCAGTATTTT
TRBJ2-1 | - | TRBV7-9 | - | CASSLLAAGEDNEQFF | TGTGCCAGCAGCTTATTGGCGGCAGGGGAGGACAATGAGCAGTTCTTC
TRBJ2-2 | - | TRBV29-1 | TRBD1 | CSVPGQGIGELFF | TGCAGCGTCCCGGGACAGGGAATCGGGGAGCTGTTTTTT
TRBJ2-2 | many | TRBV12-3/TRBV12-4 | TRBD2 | CASSTGLAGFRSGELFF | TGTGCCAGCAGCACCGGACTAGCGGGATTCCGTTCGGGGGAGCTGTTTTTT
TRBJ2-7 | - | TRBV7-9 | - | CASSPPGRTYEQYF | TGTGCCAGCAGCCCCCCGGGACGGACCTACGAGCAGTACTTC
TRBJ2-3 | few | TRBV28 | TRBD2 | CASRLGLSGRNTDTQYF | TGTGCCAGCAGGCTAGGCCTTAGCGGGAGGAACACAGATACGCAGTATTTT
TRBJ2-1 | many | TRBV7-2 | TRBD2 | CASRSGTSISNEQFF | TGTGCCAGCAGGTCCGGGACTAGCATTTCCAATGAGCAGTTCTTC
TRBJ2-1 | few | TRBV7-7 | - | CASSFRGGEQFF | TGTGCCAGCAGCTTCAGGGGCGGTGAGCAGTTCTTC
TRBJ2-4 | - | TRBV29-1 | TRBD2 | CSVDFGEGNIQYF | TGCAGCGTTGATTTCGGGGAGGGGAACATTCAGTACTTC
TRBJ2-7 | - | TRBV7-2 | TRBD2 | CASSALLAGTSAYEQYF | TGTGCCAGCAGCGCCCTCCTGGCCGGGACTAGCGCCTACGAGCAGTACTTC
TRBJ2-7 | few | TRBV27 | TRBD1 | CASSSGTGIEQYF | TGTGCCAGCAGTTCCGGGACAGGGATCGAGCAGTACTTC